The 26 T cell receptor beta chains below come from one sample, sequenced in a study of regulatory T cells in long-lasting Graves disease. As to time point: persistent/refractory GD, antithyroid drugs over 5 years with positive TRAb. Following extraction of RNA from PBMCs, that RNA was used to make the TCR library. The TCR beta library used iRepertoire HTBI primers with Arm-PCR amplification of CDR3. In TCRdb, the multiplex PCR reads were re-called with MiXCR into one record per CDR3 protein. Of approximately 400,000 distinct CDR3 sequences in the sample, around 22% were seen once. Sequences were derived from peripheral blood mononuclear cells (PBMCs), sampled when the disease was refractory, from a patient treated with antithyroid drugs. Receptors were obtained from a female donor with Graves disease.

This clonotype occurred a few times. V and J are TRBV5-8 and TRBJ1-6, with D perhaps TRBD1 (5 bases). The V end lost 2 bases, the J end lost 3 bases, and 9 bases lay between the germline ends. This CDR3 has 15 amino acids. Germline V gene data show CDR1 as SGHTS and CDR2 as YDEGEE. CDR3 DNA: TGTGCCAGCAGCTTTTACGGGGGCTATAATTCACCCCTCCACTTT. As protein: CASSFYGGYNSPLHF.

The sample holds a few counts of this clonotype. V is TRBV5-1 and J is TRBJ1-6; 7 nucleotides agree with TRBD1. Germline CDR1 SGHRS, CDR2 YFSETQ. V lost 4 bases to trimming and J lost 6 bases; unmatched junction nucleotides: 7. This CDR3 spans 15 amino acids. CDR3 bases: TGCGCCAGCAGCCCGGGGGACAGCCTTAATTCACCCCTCCACTTT. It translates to CASSPGDSLNSPLHF. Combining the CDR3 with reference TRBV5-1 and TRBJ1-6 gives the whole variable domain KAGVTQTPRYLIKTRGQQVTLSCSPISGHRSVSWYQQTPGQGLQFLFEYFSETQRNKGNFPGRFSGRQFSNSRSEMNVSTLELGDSALYLCASSPGDSLNSPLHFGNGTRLTVT.

The CDR3 DNA reads TGTGCCAGCAGCGTAGGGCAAGTTCCAGGCTACACCTTC. Encoded protein: CASSVGQVPGYTF. The J gene is TRBJ1-2, the V gene TRBV9; D ambiguous. This CDR3 region has 13 residues. Trimming took off 0 bases at V and 8 bases at J, with 11 bases between the two ends. The V gene's germline CDR1 is SGDLS and CDR2 YYNGEE.

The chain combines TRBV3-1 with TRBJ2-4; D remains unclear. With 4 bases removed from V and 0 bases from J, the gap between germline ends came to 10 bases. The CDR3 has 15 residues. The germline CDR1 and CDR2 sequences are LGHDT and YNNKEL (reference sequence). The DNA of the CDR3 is TGTGCCAGCAGCCGAGCGTCAATAGCCAAAAACATTCAGTACTTC. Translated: CASSRASIAKNIQYF.

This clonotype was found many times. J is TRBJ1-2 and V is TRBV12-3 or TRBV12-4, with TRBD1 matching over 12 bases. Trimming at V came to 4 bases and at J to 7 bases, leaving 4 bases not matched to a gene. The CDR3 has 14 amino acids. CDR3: CASSWGQGARGYTF. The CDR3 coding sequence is TGTGCCAGCAGTTGGGGACAGGGGGCGCGTGGCTACACCTTC.

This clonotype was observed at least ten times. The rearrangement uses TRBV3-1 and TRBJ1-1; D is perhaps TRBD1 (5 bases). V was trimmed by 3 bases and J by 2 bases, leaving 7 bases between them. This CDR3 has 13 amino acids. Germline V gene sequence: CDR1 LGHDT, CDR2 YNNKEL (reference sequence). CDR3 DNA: TGTGCCAGCAGCCAGGGGGATAACACTGAAGCTTTCTTT. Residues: CASSQGDNTEAFF.

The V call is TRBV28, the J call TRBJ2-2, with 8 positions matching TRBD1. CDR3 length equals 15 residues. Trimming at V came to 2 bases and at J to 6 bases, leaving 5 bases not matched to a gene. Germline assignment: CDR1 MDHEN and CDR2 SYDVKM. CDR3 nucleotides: TGTGCCAGCAGTTTAGAGGACAGGGTTGCCGGGGAGCTGTTTTTT. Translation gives CASSLEDRVAGELFF. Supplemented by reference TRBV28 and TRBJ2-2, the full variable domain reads DVKVTQSSRYLVKRTGEKVFLECVQDMDHENMFWYRQDPGLGLRLIYFSYDVKMKEKGDIPEGYSVSREKKERFSLILESASTNQTSMYLCASSLEDRVAGELFFGEGSRLTVL.

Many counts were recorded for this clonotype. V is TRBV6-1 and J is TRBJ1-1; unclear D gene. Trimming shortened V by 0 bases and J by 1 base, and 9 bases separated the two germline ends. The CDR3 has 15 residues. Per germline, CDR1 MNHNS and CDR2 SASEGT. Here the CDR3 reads CASSEATGPNTEAFF. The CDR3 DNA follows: TGTGCCAGCAGTGAAGCTACCGGCCCGAACACTGAAGCTTTCTTT.

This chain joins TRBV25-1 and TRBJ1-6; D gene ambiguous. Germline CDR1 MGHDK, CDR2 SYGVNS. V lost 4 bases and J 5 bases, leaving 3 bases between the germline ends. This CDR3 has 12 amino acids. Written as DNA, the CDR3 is TGTGCCAGCAGTGTGGATAATTCACCCCTCCACTTT. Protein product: CASSVDNSPLHF.

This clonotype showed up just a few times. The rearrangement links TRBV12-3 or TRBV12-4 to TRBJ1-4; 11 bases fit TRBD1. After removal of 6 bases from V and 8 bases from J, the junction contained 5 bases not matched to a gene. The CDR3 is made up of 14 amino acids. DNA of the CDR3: TGTGCCAGCAGAAGGACAGGGGGCTCGGAAAAACTGTTTTTT. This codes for CASRRTGGSEKLFF.

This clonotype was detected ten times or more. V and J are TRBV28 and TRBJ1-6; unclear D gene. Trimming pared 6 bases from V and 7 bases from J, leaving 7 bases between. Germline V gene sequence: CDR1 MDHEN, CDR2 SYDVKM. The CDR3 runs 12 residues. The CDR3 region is CASSLRNSPLHF. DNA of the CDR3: TGTGCCAGCAGCTTAAGGAATTCACCCCTCCACTTT.

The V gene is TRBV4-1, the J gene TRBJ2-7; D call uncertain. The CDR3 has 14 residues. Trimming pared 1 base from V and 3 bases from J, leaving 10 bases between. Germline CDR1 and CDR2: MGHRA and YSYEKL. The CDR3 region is CASSQVEGYYEQYF. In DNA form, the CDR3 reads TGCGCCAGCAGCCAAGTCGAAGGATACTACGAGCAGTACTTC.

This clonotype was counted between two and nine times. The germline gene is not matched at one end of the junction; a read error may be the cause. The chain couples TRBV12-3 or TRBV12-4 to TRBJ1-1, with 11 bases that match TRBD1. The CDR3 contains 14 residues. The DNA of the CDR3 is TGTGCCGGCAGTCGGACAGGGGGCCACACTGAAGCTTTCTTT. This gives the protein CAGSRTGGHTEAFF.

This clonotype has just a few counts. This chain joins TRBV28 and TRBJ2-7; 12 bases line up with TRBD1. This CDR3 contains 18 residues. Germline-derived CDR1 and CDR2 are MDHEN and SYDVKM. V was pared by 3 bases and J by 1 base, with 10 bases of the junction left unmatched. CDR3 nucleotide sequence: TGTGCCAGCAGTTTCGGGACAGGGGGCGCCGGGTTATCCTACGAGCAGTACTTC. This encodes CASSFGTGGAGLSYEQYF.

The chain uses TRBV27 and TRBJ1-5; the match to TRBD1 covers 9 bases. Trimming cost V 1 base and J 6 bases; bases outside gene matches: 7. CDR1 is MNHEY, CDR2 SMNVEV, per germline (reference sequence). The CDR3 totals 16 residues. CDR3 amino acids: CASSLLTGGSAQPQHF. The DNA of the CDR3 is TGTGCCAGCAGTTTATTGACAGGGGGTTCGGCTCAGCCCCAGCATTTT.

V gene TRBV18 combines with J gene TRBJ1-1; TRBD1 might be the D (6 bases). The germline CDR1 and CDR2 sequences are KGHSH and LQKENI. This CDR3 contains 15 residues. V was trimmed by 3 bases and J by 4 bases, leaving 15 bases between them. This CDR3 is CASSPNTGLSTEAFF. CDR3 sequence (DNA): TGTGCCAGCTCACCCAACACAGGGCTAAGCACTGAAGCTTTCTTT.

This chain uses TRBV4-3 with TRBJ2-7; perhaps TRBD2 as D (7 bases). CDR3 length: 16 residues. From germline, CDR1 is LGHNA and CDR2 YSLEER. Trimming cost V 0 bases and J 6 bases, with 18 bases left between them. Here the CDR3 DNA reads TGCGCCAGCAGCCAAGATCGCCCGGGGGGCGGGGGCGAGCAGTACTTC. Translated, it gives CASSQDRPGGGGEQYF.

In DNA, the CDR3 is TGTGCCTGCCCCTTGAGGGGAGGGCTTCACATTCAGTACTTC. It encodes CACPLRGGLHIQYF. V is TRBV30 and J is TRBJ2-4; TRBD2 agrees at 7 bases. The CDR3 has 14 amino acids. Germline V CDR1 and CDR2: GTSNPN, SVGIG (reference sequence). J gave up 8 bases and V 6 bases, and 13 bases lay outside the gene matches. Looking up the rest from reference TRBV30 and TRBJ2-4 gives the full variable domain: SQTIHQWPATLVQPVGSPLSLECTVEGTSNPNLYWYRQAAGRGLQLLFYSVGIGQISSEVPQNLSASRPQDRQFILSSKKLLLSDSGFYLCACPLRGGLHIQYFGAGTRLSVL.

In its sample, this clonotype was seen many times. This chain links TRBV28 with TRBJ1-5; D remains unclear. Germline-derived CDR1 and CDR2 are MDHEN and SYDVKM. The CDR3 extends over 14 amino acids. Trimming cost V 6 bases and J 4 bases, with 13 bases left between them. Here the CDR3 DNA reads TGTGCCAGCAGCCCGCCGGAGAGTAATCAGCCCCAGCATTTT. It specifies CASSPPESNQPQHF.

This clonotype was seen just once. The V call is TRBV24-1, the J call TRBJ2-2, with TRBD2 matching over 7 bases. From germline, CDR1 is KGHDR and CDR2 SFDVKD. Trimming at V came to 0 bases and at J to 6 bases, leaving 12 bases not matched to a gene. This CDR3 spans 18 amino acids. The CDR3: CATSDLDTWGGFAGELFF. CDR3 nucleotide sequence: TGTGCCACCAGTGATTTGGACACGTGGGGGGGGTTCGCCGGGGAGCTGTTTTTT.

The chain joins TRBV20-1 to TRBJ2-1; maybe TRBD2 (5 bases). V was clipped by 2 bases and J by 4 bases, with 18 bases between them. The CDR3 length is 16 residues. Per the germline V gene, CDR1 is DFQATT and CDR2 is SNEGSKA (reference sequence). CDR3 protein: CSARPAVGSAYNEQFF. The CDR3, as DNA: TGCAGTGCTAGACCAGCAGTGGGTAGCGCATACAATGAGCAGTTCTTC.

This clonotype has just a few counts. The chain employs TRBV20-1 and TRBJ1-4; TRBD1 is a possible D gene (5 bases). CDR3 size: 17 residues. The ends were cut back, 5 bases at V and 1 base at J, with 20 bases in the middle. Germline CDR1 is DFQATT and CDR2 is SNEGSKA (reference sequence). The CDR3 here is CSAFGSGRSETNEKLFF. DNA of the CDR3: TGCAGTGCTTTTGGATCAGGGAGGAGCGAAACTAATGAAAAACTGTTTTTT.

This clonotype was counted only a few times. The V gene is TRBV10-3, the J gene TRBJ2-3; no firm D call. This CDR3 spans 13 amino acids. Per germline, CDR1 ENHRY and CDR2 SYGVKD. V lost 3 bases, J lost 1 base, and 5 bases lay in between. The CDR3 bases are TGTGCCATCAGTGATGGGGGCACAGATACGCAGTATTTT. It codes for CAISDGGTDTQYF.

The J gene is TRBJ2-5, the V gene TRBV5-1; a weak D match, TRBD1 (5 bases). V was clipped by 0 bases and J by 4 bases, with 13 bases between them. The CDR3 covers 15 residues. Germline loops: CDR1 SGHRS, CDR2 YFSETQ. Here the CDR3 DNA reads TGCGCCAGCAGCTTGGTGGCAGGGTTGGGAGAGACCCAGTACTTC. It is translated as CASSLVAGLGETQYF.

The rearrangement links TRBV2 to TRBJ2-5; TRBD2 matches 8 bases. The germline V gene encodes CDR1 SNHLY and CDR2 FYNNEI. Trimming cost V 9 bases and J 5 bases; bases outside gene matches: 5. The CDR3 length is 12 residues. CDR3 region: CARSGTRETQYF. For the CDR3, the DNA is TGTGCCAGATCCGGGACTAGGGAGACCCAGTACTTC.

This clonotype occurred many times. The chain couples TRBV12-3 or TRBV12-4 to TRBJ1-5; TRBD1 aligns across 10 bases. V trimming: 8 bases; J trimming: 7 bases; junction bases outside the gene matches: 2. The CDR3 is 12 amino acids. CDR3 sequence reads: CASGQGDQPQHF. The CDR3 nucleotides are TGTGCCAGCGGACAGGGGGACCAGCCCCAGCATTTT.